The 12 T cell receptor beta chains below come from one sample, sequenced in a study of CD8 T cells in ankylosing spondylitis. In TCRdb, the 5' RACE reads were re-called with MiXCR into one record per CDR3 protein. The sample gives some 46,000 distinct CDR3 sequences, 8% to 13% of which show up once; around 1.4% is in the top ten. The sample was blood, either unsorted or a sorted T cell fraction (not recorded which). The receptors were sampled from a male donor with ankylosing spondylitis or in good health (not recorded which).

This clonotype came up many times. The chain has TRBV27 and TRBJ2-1; D ambiguous. V was cut by 8 bases and J by 2 bases, with 16 bases left in between. Germline V gives CDR1 MNHEY, CDR2 SMNVEV (reference sequence). The CDR3 loop spans 15 amino acids. The CDR3 sequence: CASGDRTPTYNEQFF. CDR3 bases: TGTGCCAGCGGAGATCGGACGCCGACCTACAATGAGCAGTTCTTC.

The chain combines TRBV18 with TRBJ2-7; 10 positions match TRBD1. With V trimmed by 3 bases and J by 2 bases, 4 bases remained unmatched. The CDR3 is 15 residues long. CDR1 KGHSH and CDR2 LQKENI come from the germline V gene. The CDR3 region has the DNA TGTGCCAGCTCACCTACCGGGACAGGGGCCTACGAGCAGTACTTC. This encodes CASSPTGTGAYEQYF. Looking up the rest from reference TRBV18 and TRBJ2-7 gives the full variable domain: NAGVMQNPRHLVRRRGQEARLRCSPMKGHSHVYWYRQLPEEGLKFMVYLQKENIIDESGMPKERFSAEFPKEGPSILRIQQVVRGDSAAYFCASSPTGTGAYEQYFGPGTRLTVT.

There are many counts of this clonotype. This chain joins TRBV12-3 or TRBV12-4 and TRBJ1-2, with 8 bases aligning to TRBD1. The J segment lost 4 bases and the V segment lost 6 bases, leaving 10 bases of the junction unmatched. CDR3 length: 15 residues. CDR3 nucleotide sequence: TGTGCCAGCAGGTCCCGACAGGGGTCGGGCTATGGCTACACCTTC. Its translation is CASRSRQGSGYGYTF.

This clonotype has a count of ten or more. The gene calls are TRBV6-5 and TRBJ2-1; 10 bases align to TRBD2. The CDR3 spans 16 residues. Trimming took 0 bases from V and 4 from J; bases not matched to a gene: 3. Germline V gene lookup returns CDR1 MNHEY and CDR2 SVGAGI. The DNA for the CDR3 is TGTGCCAGCAGTTACTCACTAGCGGGGACTTACAATGAGCAGTTCTTC. Amino acid sequence: CASSYSLAGTYNEQFF.

This clonotype was seen at least ten times. V usage is TRBV12-3 or TRBV12-4 and J usage is TRBJ2-1, with TRBD1 as a possible D gene (5 bases). This CDR3 region has 15 residues. Trimming removed 2 bases at V and 4 bases at J, with 12 bases between. CDR3 in DNA: TGTGCCAGCAGTTTACAGGGTAACTCGTACAATGAGCAGTTCTTC. Its translation: CASSLQGNSYNEQFF.

The sample holds many counts of this clonotype. The J gene is TRBJ2-1, the V gene TRBV5-1, with 7 positions matching TRBD2. The trim removed 5 bases at V and 8 bases at J, leaving 4 bases unmatched. CDR1 SGHRS and CDR2 YFSETQ come from the germline V gene. The CDR3 loop spans 12 amino acids. This chain's CDR3 is CASRTRGDEQFF. The DNA for the CDR3 is TGCGCCAGCAGGACCCGGGGGGATGAGCAGTTCTTC.

This clonotype was counted a few times. The rearrangement uses TRBV18 and TRBJ2-1, with a possible D match to TRBD1 (5 bases). Germline lookup yields CDR1 KGHSH and CDR2 LQKENI. Trimming took 5 bases from V and 4 from J, leaving 15 bases between them. The CDR3 totals 15 residues. The CDR3 nucleotides read TGTGCCAGCTCATACCAATGGGGCGCGTACAATGAGCAGTTCTTC. Translated: CASSYQWGAYNEQFF. The full variable domain, completed using reference TRBV18 and TRBJ2-1, is NAGVMQNPRHLVRRRGQEARLRCSPMKGHSHVYWYRQLPEEGLKFMVYLQKENIIDESGMPKERFSAEFPKEGPSILRIQQVVRGDSAAYFCASSYQWGAYNEQFFGPGTRLTVL.

This clonotype was seen ten or more times. The chain joins TRBV5-6 to TRBJ2-3; 10 nucleotides align to TRBD2. CDR1 and CDR2 (germline): SGHDT, YYEEEE. The CDR3 is 16 residues long. J was trimmed by 0 bases and V by 4 bases; bases with no gene match: 5. CDR3 sequence: CASSLRTSGSTDTQYF. As DNA, the CDR3 is TGTGCCAGCAGCCTGCGGACTAGCGGAAGCACAGATACGCAGTATTTT.

This clonotype was counted many times. The rearrangement joins TRBV20-1 to TRBJ2-5; tentatively, D is TRBD1 (6 bases). V dropped 4 bases and J dropped 5 bases, with 14 bases sitting between them. Germline loops: CDR1 DFQATT, CDR2 SNEGSKA (reference sequence). This CDR3 is built from 13 residues. The DNA of the CDR3 is TGCAGTGCTAAGAGGGCAGGGGAGGAGACCCAGTACTTC. Translating gives CSAKRAGEETQYF.

This clonotype was seen just once. The CDR3 does not end in the conserved phenylalanine or tryptophan, so this is likely a read error. The chain joins TRBV28 to TRBJ2-5; weak D call: TRBD1 (5 bases). The CDR3 contains 15 residues. Germline CDR1 reads MDHEN; CDR2 reads SYDVKM. V dropped 4 bases and J dropped 5 bases, with 17 bases sitting between them. CDR3 in amino acids: CASSSLARVSETQYL. The CDR3 DNA follows: TGTGCCAGCAGTTCTCTGGCCAGGGTATCTGAGACCCAGTACCTC.

Points on this clonotype: A much more abundant neighbour one base away suggests this may be a read error. The chain joins TRBV9 to TRBJ1-3, with no clear D. The CDR3 covers 14 residues. Germline V lookup: CDR1 SGDLS, CDR2 YYNGEE. The CDR3 sequence is CASSSEWIGNAIYF. The CDR3 region has the DNA TGTGCCAGCAGCTCCGAGTGGATTGGAAACGCCATATATTTT.

The genes are TRBV6-1 and TRBJ2-1, with D perhaps TRBD1 or TRBD2 (7 bases each). The CDR3 extends over 16 amino acids. Trimming left V 10 bases short and J 0 bases short, with 19 bases between. Germline V gene sequence: CDR1 MNHNS, CDR2 SASEGT. The CDR3 sequence is CATRGGPQSSYNEQFF. The CDR3 DNA follows: TGTGCCACCAGGGGGGGTCCCCAATCCTCCTACAATGAGCAGTTCTTC.